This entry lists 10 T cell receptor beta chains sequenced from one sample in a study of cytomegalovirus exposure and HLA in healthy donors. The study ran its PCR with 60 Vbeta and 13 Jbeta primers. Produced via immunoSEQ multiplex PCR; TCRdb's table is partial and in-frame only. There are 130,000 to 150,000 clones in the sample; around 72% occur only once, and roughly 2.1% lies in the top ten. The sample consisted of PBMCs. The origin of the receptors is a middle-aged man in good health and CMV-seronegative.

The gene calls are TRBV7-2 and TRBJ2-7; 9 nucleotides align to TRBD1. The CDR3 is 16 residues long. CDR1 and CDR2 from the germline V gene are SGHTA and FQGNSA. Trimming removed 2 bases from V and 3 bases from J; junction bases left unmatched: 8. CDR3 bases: TGTGCCAGCAGCTTAAGCGTCCCGGGACAGGGCTACGAGCAGTACTTC. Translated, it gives CASSLSVPGQGYEQYF.

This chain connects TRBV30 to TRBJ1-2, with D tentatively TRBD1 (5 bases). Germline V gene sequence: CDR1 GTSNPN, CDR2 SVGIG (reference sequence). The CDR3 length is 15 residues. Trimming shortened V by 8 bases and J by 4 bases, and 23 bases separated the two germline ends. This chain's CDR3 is CAVRRGYSSSYGYTF. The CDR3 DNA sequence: TGTGCCGTTAGACGGGGGTATTCTTCTAGCTATGGCTACACCTTC. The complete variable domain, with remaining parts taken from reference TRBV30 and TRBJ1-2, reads SQTIHQWPATLVQPVGSPLSLECTVEGTSNPNLYWYRQAAGRGLQLLFYSVGIGQISSEVPQNLSASRPQDRQFILSSKKLLLSDSGFYLCAVRRGYSSSYGYTFGSGTRLTVV.

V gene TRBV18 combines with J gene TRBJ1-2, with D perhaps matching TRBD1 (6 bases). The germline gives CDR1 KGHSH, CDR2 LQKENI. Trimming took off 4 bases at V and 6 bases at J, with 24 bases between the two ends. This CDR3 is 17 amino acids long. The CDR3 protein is CASSLSKGAGDIDGYTF. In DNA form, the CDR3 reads TGTGCCAGCTCACTATCTAAAGGTGCAGGGGATATTGATGGCTACACCTTC.

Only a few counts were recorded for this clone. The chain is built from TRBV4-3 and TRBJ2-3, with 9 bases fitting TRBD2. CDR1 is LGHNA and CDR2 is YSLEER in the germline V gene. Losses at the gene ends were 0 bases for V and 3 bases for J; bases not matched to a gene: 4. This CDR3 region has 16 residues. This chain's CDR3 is CASSQELAGITDTQYF. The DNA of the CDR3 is TGCGCCAGCAGCCAAGAGCTAGCGGGAATTACAGATACGCAGTATTTT.

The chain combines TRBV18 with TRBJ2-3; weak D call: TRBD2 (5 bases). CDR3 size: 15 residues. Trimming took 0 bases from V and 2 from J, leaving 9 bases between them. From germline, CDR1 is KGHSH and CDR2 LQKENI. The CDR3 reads CASSPPLGLTDTQYF. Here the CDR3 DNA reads TGTGCCAGCTCACCACCACTAGGCCTCACAGATACGCAGTATTTT.

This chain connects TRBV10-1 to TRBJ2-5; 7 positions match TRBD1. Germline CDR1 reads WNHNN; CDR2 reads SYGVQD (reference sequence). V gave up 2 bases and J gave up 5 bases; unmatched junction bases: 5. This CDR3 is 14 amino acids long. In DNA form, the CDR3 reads TGCGCCAGCAGTGAGACAACGACAGGGGAGACCCAGTACTTC. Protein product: CASSETTTGETQYF.

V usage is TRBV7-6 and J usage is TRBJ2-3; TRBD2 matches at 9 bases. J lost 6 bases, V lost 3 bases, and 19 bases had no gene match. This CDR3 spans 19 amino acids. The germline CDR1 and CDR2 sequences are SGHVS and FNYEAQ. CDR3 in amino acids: CASSLEGGSRLAGKDTQYF. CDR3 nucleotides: TGTGCCAGCAGCTTGGAGGGGGGCTCAAGGCTAGCGGGAAAGGATACGCAGTATTTT.

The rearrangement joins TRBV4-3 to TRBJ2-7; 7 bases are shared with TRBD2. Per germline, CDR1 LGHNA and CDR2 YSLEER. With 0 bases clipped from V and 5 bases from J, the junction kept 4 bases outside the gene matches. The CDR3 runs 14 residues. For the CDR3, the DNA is TGCGCCAGCAGCCAAGATTGGGGGAGGGACGAGCAGTACTTC. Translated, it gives CASSQDWGRDEQYF.

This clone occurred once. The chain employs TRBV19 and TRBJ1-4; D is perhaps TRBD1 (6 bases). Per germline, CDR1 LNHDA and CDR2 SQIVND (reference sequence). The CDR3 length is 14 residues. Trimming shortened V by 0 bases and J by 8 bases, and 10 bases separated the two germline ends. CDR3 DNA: TGTGCCAGTAGTATAGACAGGGGTTCGGAAAAACTGTTTTTT. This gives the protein CASSIDRGSEKLFF.

CDR3 in amino acids: CASTTPNPGGGNEKLFF. The CDR3 DNA reads TGTGCCAGCACCACACCAAACCCGGGGGGGGGTAATGAAAAACTGTTTTTT. The chain couples TRBV7-2 to TRBJ1-4, with D possibly being TRBD1 (5 bases). CDR1 and CDR2 (germline): SGHTA, FQGNSA. V lost 7 bases, J lost 4 bases, and 22 bases lay in between. There are 17 residues in the CDR3.